This TCR beta chain was sequenced during a study of blood T cells in healthy people across ages. Next came a second PCR, run for about 7 to 12 cycles, which used a sample-barcoded 5' primer along with a J-beta primer mix. One entry per CDR3 protein results from TCRdb running MiXCR on the 5' RACE reads. The sample carries some 900,000 distinct CDR3 sequences, around 49% recorded once. The clonotype was recovered from a man aged 25 to 40 in good health. Material: blood.

CDR3 nucleotide sequence: TGTGCCAGCAGTATTCAGGGGGCGGGAGGCTACACCTTC. This translates into CASSIQGAGGYTF. The chain has TRBV25-1 and TRBJ1-2; 8 positions match TRBD1. Germline-derived CDR1 and CDR2 are MGHDK and SYGVNS. The CDR3 loop spans 13 amino acids. V lost 5 bases and J lost 8; bases outside the gene matches: 7.